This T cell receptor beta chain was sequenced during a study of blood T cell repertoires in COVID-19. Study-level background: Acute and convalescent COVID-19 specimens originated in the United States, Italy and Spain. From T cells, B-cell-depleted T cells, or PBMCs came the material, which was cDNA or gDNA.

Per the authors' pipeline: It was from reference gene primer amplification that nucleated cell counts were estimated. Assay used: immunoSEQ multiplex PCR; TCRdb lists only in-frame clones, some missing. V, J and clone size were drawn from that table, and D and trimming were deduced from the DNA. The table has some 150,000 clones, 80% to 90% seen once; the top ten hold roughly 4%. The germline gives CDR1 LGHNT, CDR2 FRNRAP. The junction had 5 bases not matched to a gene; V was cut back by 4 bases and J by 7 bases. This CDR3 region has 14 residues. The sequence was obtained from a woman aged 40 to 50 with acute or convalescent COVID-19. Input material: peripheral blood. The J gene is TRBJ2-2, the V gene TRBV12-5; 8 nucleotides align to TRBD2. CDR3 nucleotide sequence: TGTGCTAGTGGTTCCCCGGGGGGGGACGGGGAGCTGTTTTTT. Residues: CASGSPGGDGELFF.